This T cell receptor beta chain was recorded in a study of beta chain features in type 1 diabetes. Study-wide points: For type 1 diabetes patients, VDJ junctions showed fewer insertions and more deletions. Sequencing used cDNA, and cells with high TCR expression could therefore be over-represented.

This clone was observed a few times. The antigen remains undetermined. Each of the CD4+ naive, central memory, regulatory and stem cell-like memory populations was sorted via CD45RO/CCR7/CD25/CD127/CD95/CD27. Every bit of the isolated RNA underwent reverse transcription, so sequencing read expressed TCRB transcripts. The average read count of naive, central memory and regulatory T cell samples was approximately 3.5 million. Libraries were prepared by immunoSEQ multiplex PCR; TCRdb keeps only in-frame clonotypes and omits some of them. The sample lists about 340,000 clones, 8% occurring once. The germline gives CDR1 SGHTA, CDR2 FQGNSA. Trimming stripped 2 bases from V and 3 bases from J, with 8 bases between. The CDR3 is 14 amino acids.

The material sequenced was central memory CD4+ T cells from blood. The sequence was obtained from a woman aged 18 to 35 in good health. This chain uses TRBV7-2 with TRBJ2-1, with no clear D. CDR3 protein: CASSLLDFYNEQFF. Written as DNA, the CDR3 is TGTGCCAGCAGCTTATTAGACTTCTACAATGAGCAGTTCTTC.